The 9 T cell receptor beta chains below come from one sample, sequenced in a study of blood T cell repertoires in COVID-19. TCRdb keeps only in-frame clones here, not all; method: immunoSEQ multiplex PCR. This repertoire shows tens of thousands of clones, about 85% found once; its top ten account for less than 15%. The material sequenced was peripheral blood. The receptors were gathered from a human donor in a cohort sampled during active COVID-19.

This clone occurred a few times. The chain links TRBV29-1 to TRBJ2-1, with 9 bases that match TRBD2. V lost 5 bases, J lost 3 bases, and 2 bases stayed unmatched. Germline CDR1 SQVTM, CDR2 ANQGSEA. This CDR3 is built from 13 residues. The CDR3 sequence is CSVQRGDYNEQFF. CDR3 sequence (DNA): TGCAGCGTTCAGCGGGGGGACTACAATGAGCAGTTCTTC.

In this sample, this clone turned up a few times. This sequence joins TRBV7-2 and TRBJ2-7, with 11 bases aligning to TRBD2. Germline values: CDR1 SGHTA, CDR2 FQGNSA. The CDR3 is 15 residues long. The V segment lost 1 base and the J segment 7 bases; nucleotides outside the gene matches: 6. As DNA, the CDR3 is TGTGCCAGCAGCTTAGATAGCGGGGGGGCAAGGGAGCAGTACTTC. Translation gives CASSLDSGGAREQYF.

The DNA for the CDR3 is TGTGCCAGCAGCCAAGATCAAGGGGGCGGAATCTACACCTTC. This encodes CASSQDQGGGIYTF. The rearrangement links TRBV3-1 (or the pseudogene TRBV3-2) to TRBJ1-2; 7 bases fit TRBD1. Germline V CDR1 and CDR2: LGHDT, YNNKEL (reference sequence). The junction had 8 bases not matched to a gene; V was cut back by 0 bases and J by 10 bases. The CDR3 covers 14 residues.

V is TRBV4-2 and J is TRBJ1-6; perhaps TRBD1 as D (5 bases). V dropped 0 bases and J dropped 9 bases, with 15 bases sitting between them. The CDR3 length is 16 residues. Germline V gene data show CDR1 as LGHNA and CDR2 as YNFKEQ. The CDR3 is CASSQDAPPGGSPLHF. The CDR3 coding sequence is TGTGCCAGCAGCCAAGATGCACCCCCCGGGGGTTCACCCCTCCACTTT.

CDR3 region: CASSVVRGTTDTQYF. The CDR3, as DNA: TGTGCCAGCAGCGTAGTTCGAGGTACCACAGATACGCAGTATTTT. The rearrangement links TRBV9 to TRBJ2-3, with D unresolved. Germline CDR1 and CDR2: SGDLS and YYNGEE. The CDR3 is made up of 15 amino acids. V lost 0 bases and J lost 2, with 10 bases in between.

V is TRBV29-1 and J is TRBJ2-6; a weak D match, TRBD2 (6 bases). V lost 4 bases and J lost 3, with 10 bases in between. The CDR3 is 14 amino acids. Per germline, CDR1 SQVTM and CDR2 ANQGSEA. CDR3 coding DNA: TGCAGCGTTGTAGCGGACGGTGGGGCCAACGTCCTGACTTTC. It encodes CSVVADGGANVLTF.

CDR3 DNA sequence: TGTGCCAGCAGCTTAAGGGTAGCGGGGGACTCCTACGAGCAGTACTTC. It yields the protein CASSLRVAGDSYEQYF. The chain combines TRBV7-3 with TRBJ2-7; 9 bases agree with TRBD2. This CDR3 has 16 residues. In germline, CDR1 is SGHTA, CDR2 FQGTGA. After removal of 1 base from V and 0 bases from J, the junction contained 4 bases not matched to a gene.

This clone has more than one count but fewer than ten. The rearrangement links TRBV4-2 to TRBJ1-5; the match to TRBD1 covers 8 bases. Per germline, CDR1 LGHNA and CDR2 YNFKEQ. CDR3 length equals 15 residues. After removal of 0 bases from V and 5 bases from J, the junction contained 3 bases not matched to a gene. CDR3 protein: CASSQDRQGYQPQHF. DNA for the CDR3: TGTGCCAGCAGCCAAGATCGACAGGGGTATCAGCCCCAGCATTTT.

Comment on this clone: An end of the junction does not agree with germline; a read error may underlie this. The chain couples TRBV7-7 to TRBJ2-5; TRBD2 is a possible D gene (7 bases). CDR3 length: 14 amino acids. From germline, CDR1 is SSHAT and CDR2 FNYEAQ (reference sequence). This chain's CDR3 is CASSLRGGLETQYF. DNA of the CDR3: TGTGCTAGCAGCCTAAGGGGGGGCCTAGAGACCCAGTACTTC.